The source of this T cell receptor (beta chain) is a study of T cell changes during pregnancy in multiple sclerosis. The length of the CDR3 is 16 residues. J gave up 0 bases and V 5 bases, and 7 bases lay outside the gene matches. Germline lookup yields CDR1 KGHSH and CDR2 LQKENI. The assay was immunoSEQ multiplex PCR, and TCRdb's table has in-frame clones only and misses some. The top ten hold over 0.7% of the sample, which has about 75,000 clones, approximately 88% seen once. The sequence derives from a female donor in good health, enrolled as a control in a pregnancy study. This chain links TRBV18 with TRBJ2-1, with 7 positions matching TRBD1. The source was peripheral blood, collected in the first trimester of pregnancy. CDR3 DNA: TGTGCCAGCTCAAGAGGGGGCCAGAGCTCCTACAATGAGCAGTTCTTC. Amino acid sequence: CASSRGGQSSYNEQFF.